This T cell receptor beta chain emerged from a study of siplizumab effects on memory and regulatory T cells. Some clones are missing from TCRdb's copy, which holds only in-frame ones; the method was immunoSEQ multiplex PCR. Altogether about 50,000 clones are present, more than 85% being singletons, with the ten largest covering under 0.35%. The CDR3 totals 15 residues. V lost 5 bases and J 2 bases, leaving 18 bases between the germline ends. Germline-derived CDR1 and CDR2 are SQVTM and ANQGSEA. Sequencing was carried out using naive CD8+ T cells sorted from blood. This chain joins TRBV29-1 and TRBJ1-2; perhaps TRBD1 as D (6 bases). The receptor's source is a human donor in good health. This CDR3 reads CSVFEGGAPNYGYTF. CDR3 bases: TGCAGCGTTTTCGAGGGGGGCGCCCCAAACTATGGCTACACCTTC. Combining the CDR3 with reference TRBV29-1 and TRBJ1-2 gives the whole variable domain SAVISQKPSRDICQRGTSLTIQCQVDSQVTMMFWYRQQPGQSLTLIATANQGSEATYESGFVIDKFPISRPNLTFSTLTVSNMSPEDSSIYLCSVFEGGAPNYGYTFGSGTRLTVV.